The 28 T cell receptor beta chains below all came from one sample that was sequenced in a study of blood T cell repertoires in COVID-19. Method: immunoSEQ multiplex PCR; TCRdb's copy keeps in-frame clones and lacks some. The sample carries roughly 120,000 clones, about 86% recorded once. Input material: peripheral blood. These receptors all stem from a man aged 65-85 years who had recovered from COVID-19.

Here the CDR3 reads CASSLGQPGQGYEQYF. The DNA of the CDR3 is TGTGCCAGCAGTTTAGGGCAGCCGGGACAGGGGTACGAGCAGTACTTC. The chain recombines TRBV6-5 with TRBJ2-7; 10 nucleotides line up with TRBD1. Germline CDR1 reads MNHEY; CDR2 reads SVGAGI. The CDR3 is 16 amino acids. The V and J ends lost 4 bases and 4 bases, in that order; junction bases with no gene match: 10.

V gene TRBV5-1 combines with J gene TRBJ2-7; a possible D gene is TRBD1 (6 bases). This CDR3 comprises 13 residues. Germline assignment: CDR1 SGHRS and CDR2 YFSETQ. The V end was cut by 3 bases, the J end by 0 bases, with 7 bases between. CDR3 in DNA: TGCGCCAGCAGCTCACAGGGCTCCTACGAGCAGTACTTC. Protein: CASSSQGSYEQYF.

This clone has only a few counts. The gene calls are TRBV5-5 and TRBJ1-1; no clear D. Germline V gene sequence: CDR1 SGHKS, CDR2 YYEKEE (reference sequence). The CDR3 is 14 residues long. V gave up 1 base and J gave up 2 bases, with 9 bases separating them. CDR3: CASSLLGSNTEAFF. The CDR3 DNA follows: TGTGCCAGCAGCTTGCTGGGCAGCAACACTGAAGCTTTCTTT.

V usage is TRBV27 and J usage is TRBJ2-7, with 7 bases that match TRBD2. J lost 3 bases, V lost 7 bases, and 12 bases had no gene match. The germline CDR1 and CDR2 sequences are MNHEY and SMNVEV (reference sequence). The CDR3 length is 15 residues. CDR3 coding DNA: TGTGCCAGCACCCCCTTAAGGGGAGGGGACTACGAGCAGTACTTC. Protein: CASTPLRGGDYEQYF.

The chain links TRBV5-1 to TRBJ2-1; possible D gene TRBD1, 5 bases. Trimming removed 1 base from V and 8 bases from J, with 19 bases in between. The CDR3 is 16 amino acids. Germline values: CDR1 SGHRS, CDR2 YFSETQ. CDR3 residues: CASSLTSGQSWDEQFF. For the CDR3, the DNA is TGCGCCAGCAGCTTGACCTCTGGACAAAGTTGGGATGAGCAGTTCTTC. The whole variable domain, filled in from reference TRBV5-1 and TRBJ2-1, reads KAGVTQTPRYLIKTRGQQVTLSCSPISGHRSVSWYQQTPGQGLQFLFEYFSETQRNKGNFPGRFSGRQFSNSRSEMNVSTLELGDSALYLCASSLTSGQSWDEQFFGPGTRLTVL.

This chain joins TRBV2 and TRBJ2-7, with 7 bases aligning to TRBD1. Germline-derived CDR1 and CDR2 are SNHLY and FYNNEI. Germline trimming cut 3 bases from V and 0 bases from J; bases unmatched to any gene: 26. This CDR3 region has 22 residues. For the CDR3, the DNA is TGTGCCAGCAGTGACCCAGGGGGTCCAAGAAGCCTGCTAAGTGGGCTCTCCTACGAGCAGTACTTC. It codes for CASSDPGGPRSLLSGLSYEQYF.

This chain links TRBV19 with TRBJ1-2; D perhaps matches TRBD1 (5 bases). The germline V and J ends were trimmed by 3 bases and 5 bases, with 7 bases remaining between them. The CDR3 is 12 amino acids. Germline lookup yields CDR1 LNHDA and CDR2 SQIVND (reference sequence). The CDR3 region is CASSIRGYGYTF. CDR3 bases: TGTGCCAGTAGTATTAGGGGATATGGCTACACCTTC.

The CDR3, as DNA: TGCAGCGTTGAAGATCCGGGCGAGCAGTACTTC. This sequence encodes CSVEDPGEQYF. The gene calls are TRBV29-1 and TRBJ2-7, with D unresolved. Germline V CDR1 and CDR2: SQVTM, ANQGSEA. V was clipped by 0 bases and J by 6 bases, with 6 bases between them. The CDR3 has 11 residues.

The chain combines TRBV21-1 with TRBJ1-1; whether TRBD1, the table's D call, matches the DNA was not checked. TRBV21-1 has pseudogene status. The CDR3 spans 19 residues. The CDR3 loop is CASSRAGTGGLRLGTEAFF. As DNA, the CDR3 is TGTGCCAGCAGCAGGGCCGGGACAGGGGGCCTGAGGCTAGGCACTGAAGCTTTCTTT.

CDR3 nucleotides: TGTGCCAGCAGTCCGCAGCGAGCGGATACGCAGTATTTT. It codes for CASSPQRADTQYF. V and J are TRBV27 and TRBJ2-3, with D unclear. This CDR3 region has 13 residues. V lost 5 bases and J 6 bases, leaving 12 bases between the germline ends. Germline V lookup: CDR1 MNHEY, CDR2 SMNVEV (reference sequence).

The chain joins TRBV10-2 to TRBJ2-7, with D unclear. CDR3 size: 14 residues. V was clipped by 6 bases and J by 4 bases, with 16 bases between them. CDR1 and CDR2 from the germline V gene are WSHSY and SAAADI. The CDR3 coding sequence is TGCGCCAGCAGGGCAGGCGATATCATTTACGAGCAGTACTTC. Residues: CASRAGDIIYEQYF.

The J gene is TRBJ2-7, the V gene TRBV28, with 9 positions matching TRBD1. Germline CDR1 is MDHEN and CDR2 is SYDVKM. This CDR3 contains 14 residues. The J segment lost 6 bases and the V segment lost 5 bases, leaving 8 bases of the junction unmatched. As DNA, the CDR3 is TGTGCCAGCAGTACCGGGACAGGGTTGCGCGAGCAGTACTTC. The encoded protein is CASSTGTGLREQYF.

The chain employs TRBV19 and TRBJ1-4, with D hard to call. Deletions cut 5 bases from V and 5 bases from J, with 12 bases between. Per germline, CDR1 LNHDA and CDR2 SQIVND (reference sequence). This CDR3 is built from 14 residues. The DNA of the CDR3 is TGTGCCAGTAGTTTTCATGGCGGAAATGAAAAACTGTTTTTT. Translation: CASSFHGGNEKLFF.

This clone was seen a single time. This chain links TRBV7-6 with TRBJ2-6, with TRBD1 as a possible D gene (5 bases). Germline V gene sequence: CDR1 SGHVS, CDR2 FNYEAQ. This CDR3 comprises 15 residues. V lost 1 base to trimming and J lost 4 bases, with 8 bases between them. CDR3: CASSLEAGGANVLTF. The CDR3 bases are TGTGCCAGCAGCTTAGAAGCAGGGGGGGCCAACGTCCTGACTTTC.

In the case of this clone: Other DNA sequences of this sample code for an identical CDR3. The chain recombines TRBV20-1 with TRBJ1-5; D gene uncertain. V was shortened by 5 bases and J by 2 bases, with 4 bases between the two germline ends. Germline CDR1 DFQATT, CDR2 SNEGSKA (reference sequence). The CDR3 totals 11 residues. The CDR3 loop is CSASGNQPQHF. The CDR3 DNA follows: TGCAGTGCTTCAGGCAATCAGCCCCAGCATTTT.

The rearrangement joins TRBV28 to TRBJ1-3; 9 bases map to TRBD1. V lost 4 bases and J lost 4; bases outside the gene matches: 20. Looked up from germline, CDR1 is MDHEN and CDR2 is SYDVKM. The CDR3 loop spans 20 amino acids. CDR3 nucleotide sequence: TGTGCCAGCAGTTCTCCCGCGATGGGGACAGGGTTGATGGGCGGAAACACCATATATTTT. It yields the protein CASSSPAMGTGLMGGNTIYF. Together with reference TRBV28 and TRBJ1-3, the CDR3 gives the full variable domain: DVKVTQSSRYLVKRTGEKVFLECVQDMDHENMFWYRQDPGLGLRLIYFSYDVKMKEKGDIPEGYSVSREKKERFSLILESASTNQTSMYLCASSSPAMGTGLMGGNTIYFGEGSWLTVV.

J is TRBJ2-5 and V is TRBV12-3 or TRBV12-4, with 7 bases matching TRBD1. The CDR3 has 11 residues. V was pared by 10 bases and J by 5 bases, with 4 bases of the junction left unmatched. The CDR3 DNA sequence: TGTGCCACCGAACAGGGGGAGACCCAGTACTTC. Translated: CATEQGETQYF.

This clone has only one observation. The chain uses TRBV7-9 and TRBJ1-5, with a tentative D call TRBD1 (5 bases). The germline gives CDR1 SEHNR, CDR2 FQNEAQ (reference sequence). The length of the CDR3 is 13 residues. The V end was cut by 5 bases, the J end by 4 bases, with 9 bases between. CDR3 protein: CASSPGYNQPQHF. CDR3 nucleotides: TGTGCCAGCAGCCCAGGGTATAATCAGCCCCAGCATTTT.

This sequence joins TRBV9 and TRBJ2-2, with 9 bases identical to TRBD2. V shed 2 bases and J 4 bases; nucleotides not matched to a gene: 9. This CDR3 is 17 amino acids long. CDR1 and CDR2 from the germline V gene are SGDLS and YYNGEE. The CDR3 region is CASSVSSSGEGTGELFF. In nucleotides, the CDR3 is TGTGCCAGCAGCGTGTCCTCTAGCGGGGAAGGCACCGGGGAGCTGTTTTTT.

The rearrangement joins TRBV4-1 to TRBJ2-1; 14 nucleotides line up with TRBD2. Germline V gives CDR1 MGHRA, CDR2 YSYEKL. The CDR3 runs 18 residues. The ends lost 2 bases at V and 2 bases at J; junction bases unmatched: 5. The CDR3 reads CASSQPRLAGGTYNEQFF. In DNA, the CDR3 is TGCGCCAGCAGCCAACCCAGACTAGCGGGAGGGACCTACAATGAGCAGTTCTTC.

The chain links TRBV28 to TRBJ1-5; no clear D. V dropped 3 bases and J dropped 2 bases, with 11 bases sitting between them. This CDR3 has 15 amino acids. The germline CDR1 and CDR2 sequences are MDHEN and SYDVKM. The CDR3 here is CASSFPSRGNQPQHF. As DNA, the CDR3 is TGTGCCAGCAGTTTCCCAAGCCGTGGCAATCAGCCCCAGCATTTT. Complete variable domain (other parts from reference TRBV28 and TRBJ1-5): DVKVTQSSRYLVKRTGEKVFLECVQDMDHENMFWYRQDPGLGLRLIYFSYDVKMKEKGDIPEGYSVSREKKERFSLILESASTNQTSMYLCASSFPSRGNQPQHFGDGTRLSIL.

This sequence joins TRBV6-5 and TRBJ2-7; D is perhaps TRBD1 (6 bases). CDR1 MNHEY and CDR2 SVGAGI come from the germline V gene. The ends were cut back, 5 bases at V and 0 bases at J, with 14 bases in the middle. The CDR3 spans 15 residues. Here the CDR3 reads CASSPIDRISYEQYF. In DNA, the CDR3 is TGTGCCAGCAGTCCTATCGACAGGATCTCCTACGAGCAGTACTTC.

The CDR3 nucleotides are TGCGCCAGCAGCTTGTGGACAGGGGGAGGCTATGAGCAGTTCTTC. Translated, it gives CASSLWTGGGYEQFF. The chain combines TRBV5-1 with TRBJ2-1; 10 bases match TRBD1. Losses at the gene ends were 1 base for V and 8 bases for J; bases not matched to a gene: 6. The CDR3 extends over 15 amino acids. Germline V gene data show CDR1 as SGHRS and CDR2 as YFSETQ.

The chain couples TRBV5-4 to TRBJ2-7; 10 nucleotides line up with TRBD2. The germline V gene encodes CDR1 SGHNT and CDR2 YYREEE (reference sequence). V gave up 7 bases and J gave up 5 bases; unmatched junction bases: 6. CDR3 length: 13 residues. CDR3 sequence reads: CASGSGRFNEQYF. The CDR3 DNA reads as TGTGCCAGCGGTAGCGGGAGGTTCAACGAGCAGTACTTC.

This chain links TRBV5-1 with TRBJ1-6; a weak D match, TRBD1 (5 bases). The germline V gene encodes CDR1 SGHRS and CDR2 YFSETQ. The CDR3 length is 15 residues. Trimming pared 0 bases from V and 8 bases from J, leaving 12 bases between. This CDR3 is CASSLAGGEDSPLHF. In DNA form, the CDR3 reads TGCGCCAGCAGCTTGGCCGGAGGGGAGGATTCACCCCTCCACTTT.

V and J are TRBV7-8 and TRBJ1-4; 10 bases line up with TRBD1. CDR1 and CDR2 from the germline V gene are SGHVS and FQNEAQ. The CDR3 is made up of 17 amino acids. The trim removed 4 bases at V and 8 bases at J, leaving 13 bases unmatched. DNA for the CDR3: TGTGCCAGCAGCTCCTCTCCTAGGGACAGGGGCGTAGAAAAACTGTTTTTT. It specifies CASSSSPRDRGVEKLFF.

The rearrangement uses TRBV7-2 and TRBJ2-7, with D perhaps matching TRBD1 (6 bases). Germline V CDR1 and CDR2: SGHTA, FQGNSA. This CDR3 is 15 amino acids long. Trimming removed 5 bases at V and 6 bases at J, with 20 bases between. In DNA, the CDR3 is TGTGCCAGCAGCCGCCTACGACAGGTGTCGACCGAGCAGTACTTC. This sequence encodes CASSRLRQVSTEQYF.

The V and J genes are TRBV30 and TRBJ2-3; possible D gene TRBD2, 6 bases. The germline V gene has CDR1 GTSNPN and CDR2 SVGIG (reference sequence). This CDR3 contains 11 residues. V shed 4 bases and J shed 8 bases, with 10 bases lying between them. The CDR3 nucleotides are TGTGCCTGGACCCCCGGGGGTACGCAGTATTTT. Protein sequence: CAWTPGGTQYF.